This record covers a single T cell receptor (beta chain). The PCR employed 60 Vbeta primers together with 13 Jbeta primers. Sequenced by immunoSEQ multiplex PCR; TCRdb stores in-frame clones only, minus some. There are approximately 120,000 clones in the sample; more than 65% occur only once, and less than 15% lies in the top ten. The data were obtained in a study of cytomegalovirus exposure and HLA in healthy donors. The germline gives CDR1 MNHNY, CDR2 SVGAGI (reference sequence). The germline V and J ends were trimmed by 0 bases and 7 bases, with 13 bases remaining between them. CDR3 length equals 15 residues.

Sequencing was performed on PBMCs. This sequence originates from a woman aged 55-75 years in good health and CMV-seropositive. V and J are TRBV6-6 and TRBJ2-1; D unresolved. CDR3 amino acids: CASSYSNVQDNEQFF. CDR3 DNA: TGTGCCAGCAGTTACTCGAATGTTCAGGATAATGAGCAGTTCTTC.